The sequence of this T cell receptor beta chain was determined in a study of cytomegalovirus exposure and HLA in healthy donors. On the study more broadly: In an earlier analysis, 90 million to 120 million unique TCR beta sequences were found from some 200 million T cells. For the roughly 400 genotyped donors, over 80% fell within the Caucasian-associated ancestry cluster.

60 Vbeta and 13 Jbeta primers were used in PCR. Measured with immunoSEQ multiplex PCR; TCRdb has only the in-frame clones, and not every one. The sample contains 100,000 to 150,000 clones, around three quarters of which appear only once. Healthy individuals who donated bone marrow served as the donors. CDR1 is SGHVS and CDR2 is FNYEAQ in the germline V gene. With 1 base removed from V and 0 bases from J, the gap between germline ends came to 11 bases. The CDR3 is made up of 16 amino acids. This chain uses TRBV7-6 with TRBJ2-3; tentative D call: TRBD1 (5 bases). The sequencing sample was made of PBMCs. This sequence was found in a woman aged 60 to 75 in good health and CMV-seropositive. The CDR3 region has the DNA TGTGCCAGCAGCTTAGGTGCCAGGGTTAGCACAGATACGCAGTATTTT. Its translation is CASSLGARVSTDTQYF.